The 19 T cell receptor beta chains reported below all come from one sample, sequenced in a study of human T cells and chemical hapten exposure. As for time point: pre-sensitization, week 0. As to treatment: therapeutic diphenylcyclopropenone sensitization with weekly scalp DPC. TCRdb independently ran MiXCR on the RACE reads; one entry per CDR3 protein. This sample has roughly 81,000 distinct CDR3 sequences, with 8.5% found just once. The sample in question was whole blood, obtained in connection with sensitization to the hapten diphenylcyclopropenone (DPC). These receptors came from a man in his forties or fifties with alopecia areata. Some clones in this sample may be carry-over from other donors' samples.

The chain recombines TRBV20-1 with TRBJ2-2; 12 positions match TRBD2. The CDR3 length is 19 residues. With 0 bases clipped from V and 0 bases from J, the junction kept 8 bases outside the gene matches. CDR1 is DFQATT, CDR2 SNEGSKA, per germline (reference sequence). As DNA, the CDR3 is TGCAGTGCTAGAGATGAGAAACTAGCGGGAGGACCGAACACCGGGGAGCTGTTTTTT. This sequence encodes CSARDEKLAGGPNTGELFF.

V gene TRBV5-1 combines with J gene TRBJ1-4; TRBD1 is a possible D gene (5 bases). V was clipped by 8 bases and J by 4 bases, with 15 bases between them. Germline V gives CDR1 SGHRS, CDR2 YFSETQ. The CDR3 covers 14 residues. Here the CDR3 reads CARSSDSDNEKLFF. The CDR3 DNA reads as TGCGCCAGAAGCAGCGACAGTGATAATGAAAAACTGTTTTTT.

This clonotype was observed a few times. The chain combines TRBV9 with TRBJ2-1, with D perhaps matching TRBD2 (6 bases). Looked up from germline, CDR1 is SGDLS and CDR2 is YYNGEE. The CDR3 has 15 residues. Between the trimmed V and J ends, which lost 3 bases and 4 bases, there was a span of 14 bases. The CDR3 here is CASSAFSGFYNEQFF. Here the CDR3 DNA reads TGTGCCAGCAGCGCTTTCAGCGGGTTTTACAATGAGCAGTTCTTC.

V is TRBV9 and J is TRBJ2-1; D may be TRBD2 (6 bases). Germline assignment: CDR1 SGDLS and CDR2 YYNGEE. This CDR3 has 14 residues. Trimming left V 3 bases short and J 0 bases short, with 7 bases between. The chain's CDR3 is CASSGSGSYNEQFF. The CDR3 coding sequence is TGTGCCAGCAGCGGTAGCGGCTCCTACAATGAGCAGTTCTTC.

CDR3: CASSPGGLAEQYF. The CDR3 DNA reads as TGTGCCAGCAGCCCAGGGGGGCTGGCCGAGCAGTACTTC. J is TRBJ2-7 and V is TRBV7-2, with D maybe TRBD1 (7 bases). Germline CDR1 is SGHTA and CDR2 is FQGNSA. V gave up 5 bases and J gave up 6 bases, with 14 bases separating them. The CDR3 totals 13 residues.

The chain carries TRBV29-1 and TRBJ2-6; 7 bases fit TRBD1. J gave up 2 bases and V 5 bases, and 0 bases lay outside the gene matches. The germline gives CDR1 SQVTM, CDR2 ANQGSEA. The CDR3 is 13 amino acids. The CDR3 DNA reads as TGCAGCGTTCAGGGGGCTGGGGCCAACGTCCTGACTTTC. It is translated as CSVQGAGANVLTF.

This rearrangement joins TRBV28 to TRBJ2-7, with TRBD1 identical over 9 bases. Germline values: CDR1 MDHEN, CDR2 SYDVKM. V trimming: 6 bases; J trimming: 1 base; junction bases outside the gene matches: 16. The CDR3 has 18 residues. The CDR3 region has the DNA TGTGCCAGCAGCCCCTCCACCCTGACCGGGACAGGGTCCTACGAGCAGTACTTC. This translates into CASSPSTLTGTGSYEQYF.

The genes are TRBV6-2 or TRBV6-3 and TRBJ2-5; TRBD1 matches at 9 bases. The CDR3 spans 16 residues. Unmatched junction bases numbered 10, after V lost 4 bases and J lost 4 bases. Germline V gives CDR1 MNHEY, CDR2 SVGEGT. The CDR3 is CASSFRQGDARETQYF. The CDR3 nucleotides read TGTGCCAGCAGTTTCCGACAGGGGGATGCTCGAGAGACCCAGTACTTC.

Many counts were recorded for this clonotype. The chain employs TRBV7-9 and TRBJ2-3; D remains unclear. The germline V gene has CDR1 SEHNR and CDR2 FQNEAQ (reference sequence). The V end lost 7 bases, the J end lost 0 bases, and 5 bases lay between the germline ends. CDR3 length: 12 residues. The CDR3 is CASTPSTDTQYF. CDR3 coding DNA: TGTGCCAGCACCCCCAGCACAGATACGCAGTATTTT. Full variable domain (rest looked up from reference TRBV7-9 and TRBJ2-3): DTGVSQNPRHKITKRGQNVTFRCDPISEHNRLYWYRQTLGQGPEFLTYFQNEAQLEKSRLLSDRFSAERPKGSFSTLEIQRTEQGDSAMYLCASTPSTDTQYFGPGTRLTVL.

As concerns this clonotype: A read error may explain this, as a much larger clone is one base away. J is TRBJ1-3 and V is TRBV30, with 10 bases that match TRBD1. The junction had 10 bases not matched to a gene; V was cut back by 4 bases and J by 1 base. From germline, CDR1 is GTSNPN and CDR2 SVGIG (reference sequence). There are 17 residues in the CDR3. CDR3 coding DNA: TGTGCCTGGAAGGACAGGGGGACTTATCGGTCTGGAAACACCATATATTTT. It translates to CAWKDRGTYRSGNTIYF.

The sample holds many counts of this clonotype. This chain connects TRBV21-1 to TRBJ1-2; the table's D call, TRBD1, was not checked against the DNA. TRBV21-1 is given as a pseudogene. CDR3 length: 14 amino acids. CDR3 protein: CASSHFTGDCGYTF. Here the CDR3 DNA reads TGTGCCAGCAGCCACTTTACAGGGGATTGTGGCTACACCTTC.

This clonotype was detected ten times or more. The chain has TRBV29-1 and TRBJ2-3; 8 nucleotides align to TRBD1. Germline loops: CDR1 SQVTM, CDR2 ANQGSEA. The CDR3 is 14 amino acids. V shed 3 bases and J 5 bases; nucleotides not matched to a gene: 7. DNA of the CDR3: TGCAGCGTTGAGCAGGGGGCAATCGGAGATACGCAGTATTTT. Protein product: CSVEQGAIGDTQYF.

The rearrangement links TRBV7-3 to TRBJ2-3; 9 nucleotides align to TRBD1. V dropped 5 bases and J dropped 3; count of bases not matched to a gene: 6. The CDR3 spans 15 residues. Germline V lookup: CDR1 SGHTA, CDR2 FQGTGA. The CDR3 DNA follows: TGTGCCAGCAGCCCGCAGGGGACAGGGACAGATACGCAGTATTTT. This encodes CASSPQGTGTDTQYF.

This clonotype was seen a few times. The V call is TRBV4-1, the J call TRBJ2-1; D is possibly TRBD2 (5 bases). The CDR3 is 17 residues long. V was shortened by 1 base and J by 0 bases, with 13 bases between the two germline ends. The germline V gene encodes CDR1 MGHRA and CDR2 YSYEKL. Here the CDR3 DNA reads TGCGCCAGCAGCCAAGGCTCACTAGAAAGCTCCTACAATGAGCAGTTCTTC. This sequence encodes CASSQGSLESSYNEQFF.

J is TRBJ2-7 and V is TRBV7-2; 10 bases match TRBD2. Germline V gene data show CDR1 as SGHTA and CDR2 as FQGNSA. With V trimmed by 3 bases and J by 7 bases, 12 bases remained unmatched. The CDR3 covers 16 residues. This chain's CDR3 is CASSFFGSGRSGEQYF. The CDR3, as DNA: TGTGCCAGCAGCTTCTTCGGTAGCGGGAGGTCTGGGGAGCAGTACTTC.

The chain carries TRBV3-1 and TRBJ2-1; 8 bases align to TRBD2. The CDR3 totals 17 residues. The V segment lost 0 bases and the J segment 7 bases; nucleotides outside the gene matches: 11. Germline loops: CDR1 LGHDT, CDR2 YNNKEL (reference sequence). The CDR3: CASSQERTGRAGNEQFF. The CDR3 nucleotides are TGTGCCAGCAGCCAAGAACGTACCGGGAGGGCGGGAAATGAGCAGTTCTTC.

The rearrangement links TRBV5-1 to TRBJ1-5; D remains unclear. CDR1 SGHRS and CDR2 YFSETQ come from the germline V gene. Trimming shortened V by 4 bases and J by 16 bases, and 15 bases separated the two germline ends. The CDR3 has 11 amino acids. CDR3 amino acids: CASSPQSEDHF. The CDR3 coding sequence is TGCGCCAGCAGCCCGCAATCCGAGGACCATTTT.

This clonotype appeared many times. This chain links TRBV21-1 with TRBJ2-7; the D call TRBD1 from the table was never checked on the DNA. TRBV21-1 is tagged as a pseudogene. There are 18 residues in the CDR3. CDR3 DNA sequence: TGTGCCAGCAGCAAAGAGGGGGGCCGAGGACAGGATCCCTACGAGCAGTACGTC. As protein: CASSKEGGRGQDPYEQYV.

In its sample, this clonotype was seen a few times. This sequence joins TRBV15 and TRBJ1-3; no clear D. Germline loops: CDR1 LNHNV, CDR2 YYDKDF (reference sequence). CDR3 length equals 15 residues. Trimming removed 0 bases from V and 8 bases from J, with 14 bases in between. CDR3 sequence reads: CATSRDHGPGYTIYF. The CDR3 DNA is TGTGCCACCAGCAGAGATCACGGGCCCGGTTACACCATATATTTT.